This T cell receptor (beta chain) was recovered during a study of blood T cell repertoires in COVID-19. Some clones are missing from TCRdb's copy, which holds only in-frame ones; the method was immunoSEQ multiplex PCR. The sample holds about 25,000 clones; around 82% are singletons and the top ten take about 1.8%. J was trimmed by 7 bases and V by 2 bases; bases with no gene match: 10. The CDR3 consists of 17 residues. CDR1 is PRHDT and CDR2 is FYEKMQ in the germline V gene (reference sequence). Sequencing input: peripheral blood. This rearrangement joins TRBV13 to TRBJ2-3, with 12 bases lining up with TRBD2. The receptor's source is a man older than 75 with active or convalescent COVID-19. CDR3 in amino acids: CASSLNSASGRAHTQYF. The CDR3 nucleotides are TGTGCCAGCAGCTTAAACTCCGCTAGCGGGAGGGCCCATACGCAGTATTTT.